The following is a TCR beta chain sequence with its context. The data originate from a study of monozygotic twins with inflammatory bowel disease. TCRdb reprocessed the 5' RACE reads, keeping one entry per CDR3 protein, no DNA. Recorded for this sample: 93,000 or so distinct CDR3 sequences. CDR1 LGHDT and CDR2 YNNKEL come from the germline V gene (reference sequence). This CDR3 has 15 amino acids. Sequenced material: blood. The chain couples TRBV3-1 to TRBJ1-2; no DNA is available, so the TRBD1 call from TCRdb remains unchecked. The sequence was collected from a human donor with ulcerative colitis or Crohn's disease, or a healthy co-twin of an affected twin (not recorded which). This CDR3 is CASSQDVDRGWGYTF.